Listed below are T cell receptor beta chains from one sample, sequenced in a study of Ad26.COV2.S vaccination and SARS-CoV-2 variants. This table comes from immunoSEQ multiplex PCR, and its TCRdb copy is limited to in-frame clones, with some not included. The sample has over 110,000 clones; 86% are singletons. Sample: peripheral blood, taken after recovery from COVID-19. These receptors were taken from a human donor who had recovered from COVID-19. Each CDR3 is given with its conserved first and last residue. The D gene is left open where the match is weak. Not all rows give a size; the values are once, few, many and, for expanded clones, a class.

TRBD1 | TRBJ1-2 | NA | TRBV7-9 | CASELSGQDYGYTF | TGTGCCAGCGAATTATCCGGACAGGACTATGGCTACACCTTC
TRBD1 | TRBJ1-1 | NA | TRBV19 | CASSTSGGRTEAFF | TGTGCCAGTAGTACCTCAGGGGGGCGAACTGAAGCTTTCTTT
TRBD1 | TRBJ2-1 | once | TRBV5-1 | CASSLTGAISYNEQFF | TGCGCCAGCAGCTTGACAGGGGCAATATCCTACAATGAGCAGTTCTTC
NA | TRBJ2-3 | NA | TRBV3-1/TRBV3-2 | CASSPYRASGVTDTQYF | TGTGCCAGCAGCCCCTACAGGGCGAGCGGGGTCACAGATACGCAGTATTTT
NA | TRBJ2-6 | NA | TRBV11-2 | CASSLGGANVLTF | TGTGCCAGCAGCTTAGGTGGGGCCAACGTCCTGACTTTC
NA | TRBJ1-2 | NA | TRBV5-4 | CASSLQGVYGYTF | TGTGCCAGCAGCTTGCAGGGAGTCTATGGCTACACCTTC
TRBD1 | TRBJ1-1 | once | TRBV4-3 | CASSQDPRETGVF | TGCGCCAGCAGCCAAGATCCTCGGGAGACAGGGGTGTTT
NA | TRBJ2-3 | NA | TRBV19 | CASSIDAGNTDTQYF | TGTGCCAGTAGTATAGATGCAGGAAACACAGATACGCAGTATTTT
NA | TRBJ2-3 | NA | TRBV6-5 | CASSYWAGQPDTQYF | TGTGCCAGCAGTTACTGGGCAGGGCAACCAGATACGCAGTATTTT
TRBD1 | TRBJ2-3 | NA | TRBV13 | CASSLGRETGDTQYF | TGTGCCAGCAGCTTAGGCCGAGAGACAGGGGATACGCAGTATTTT
TRBD1 | TRBJ1-6 | NA | TRBV14 | CASKKGALGGPLHF | TGTGCCAGCAAAAAGGGGGCCTTGGGGGGACCCCTCCACTTT
TRBD1 | TRBJ2-5 | NA | TRBV30 | CAWQQGAKSETQYF | TGTGCCTGGCAACAGGGGGCGAAATCGGAGACCCAGTACTTC
NA | TRBJ1-1 | NA | TRBV3-1/TRBV3-2 | CASSDGTGSWTEAFF | TGTGCCAGCAGCGACGGGACTGGGTCGTGGACTGAAGCTTTCTTT
NA | TRBJ2-7 | NA | TRBV10-3 | CATRPNSYEQYF | TGTGCCACACGACCGAACTCCTACGAGCAGTACTTC
TRBD1 | TRBJ1-1 | NA | TRBV18 | CASSPTGGGRLNTEAFF | TGTGCCAGCTCACCAACAGGGGGTGGGCGGTTGAACACTGAAGCTTTCTTT
NA | TRBJ1-2 | NA | TRBV5-5 | CASSLRGGGYTF | TGTGCCAGCAGCTTGAGGGGGGGTGGCTACACCTTC